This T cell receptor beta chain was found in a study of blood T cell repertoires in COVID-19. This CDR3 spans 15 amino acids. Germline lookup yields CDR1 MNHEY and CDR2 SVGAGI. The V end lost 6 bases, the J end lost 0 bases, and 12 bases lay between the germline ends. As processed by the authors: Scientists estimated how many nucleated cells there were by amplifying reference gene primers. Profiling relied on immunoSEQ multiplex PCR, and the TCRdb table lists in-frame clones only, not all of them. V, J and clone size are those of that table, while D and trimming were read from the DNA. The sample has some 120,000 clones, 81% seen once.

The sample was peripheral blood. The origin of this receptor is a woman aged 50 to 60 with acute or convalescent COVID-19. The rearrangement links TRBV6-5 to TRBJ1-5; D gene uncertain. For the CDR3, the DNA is TGTGCCAGCAGAGTTGGAGAATATAGCAATCAGCCCCAGCATTTT. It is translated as CASRVGEYSNQPQHF.